The source of this T cell receptor beta chain is a study of human T cells and chemical hapten exposure. The CDR3 runs to 17 residues. The germline CDR1 and CDR2 sequences are SGHVS and FQNEAQ. Trimming pared 7 bases from V and 1 base from J, leaving 22 bases between. TCRdb passed the RACE reads through MiXCR, listing each CDR3 protein once. Here the sample spans tens of thousands of distinct CDR3 sequences, about 11% being singletons. There are many counts of this clonotype. Time point meaning: patch test 1, 2 weeks after DPC sensitization. Treatment given: therapeutic diphenylcyclopropenone sensitization with weekly scalp DPC. Blood sampling occurred before each patch-test application.

This receptor was identified in a middle-aged man with alopecia areata. Some clones in this sample may be carry-over from other donors' samples. The chain is built from TRBV7-8 and TRBJ2-5; D gene uncertain. The source was whole blood, collected in connection with sensitization to the hapten diphenylcyclopropenone (DPC). The DNA of the CDR3 is TGTGCCAGCATTCCACGAAGGGTGCTCGGGCCCCAAGAGACCCAGTACTTC. It encodes CASIPRRVLGPQETQYF.